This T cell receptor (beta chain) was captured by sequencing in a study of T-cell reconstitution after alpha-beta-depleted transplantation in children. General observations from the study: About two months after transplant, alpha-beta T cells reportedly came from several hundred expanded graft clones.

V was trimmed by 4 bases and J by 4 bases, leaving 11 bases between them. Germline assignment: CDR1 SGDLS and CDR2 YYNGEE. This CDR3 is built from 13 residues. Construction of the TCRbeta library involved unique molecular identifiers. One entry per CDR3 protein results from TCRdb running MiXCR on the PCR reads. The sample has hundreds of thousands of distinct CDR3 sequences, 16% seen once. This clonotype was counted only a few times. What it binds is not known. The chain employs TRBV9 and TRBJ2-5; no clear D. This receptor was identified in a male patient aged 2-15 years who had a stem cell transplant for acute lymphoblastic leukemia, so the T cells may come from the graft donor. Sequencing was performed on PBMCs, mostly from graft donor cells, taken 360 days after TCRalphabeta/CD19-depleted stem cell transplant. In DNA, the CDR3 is TGTGCCAGCAGCCAAGGGAACCGAGAGACCCAGTACTTC. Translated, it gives CASSQGNRETQYF.